The 30 T cell receptor beta chains in this list originate from one sample, sequenced in a study of T cells after posttransplantation cyclophosphamide. A marrow graft followed busulfan-fludarabine conditioning, with cyclophosphamide on days +3 and +4. The data were produced by immunoSEQ multiplex PCR, yet TCRdb's version contains in-frame clones alone and is incomplete. The sample shows about 8,000 clones, about 90% of them seen only once. The sequencing here drew on CD4+ T cells sorted from blood, taken roughly 1,400 days after allogeneic stem cell transplant with posttransplant cyclophosphamide. The receptors were sampled from a female patient aged 50-59 years who received an allogeneic stem cell transplant from a related donor, was CMV-positive, and had no GVHD. The T cells may partly be graft donor cells.

A single count supports this clone. V and J are TRBV15 and TRBJ2-7, with D possibly matching TRBD1 (6 bases). This CDR3 has 17 amino acids. The V end lost 0 bases, the J end lost 7 bases, and 22 bases lay between the germline ends. CDR1 and CDR2 (germline): LNHNV, YYDKDF (reference sequence). The CDR3 sequence: CATSRDIWGTSVSEQYF. As DNA, the CDR3 is TGTGCCACCAGCAGAGATATCTGGGGGACATCGGTGTCGGAGCAGTACTTC.

The genes are TRBV29-1 and TRBJ2-7; 7 positions match TRBD1. V gave up 6 bases and J gave up 0 bases; unmatched junction bases: 5. In germline, CDR1 is SQVTM, CDR2 ANQGSEA. The length of the CDR3 is 13 residues. The CDR3 nucleotides are TGCAGCGTGAGGGGACAGCCCTCCTACGAGCAGTACTTC. It is translated as CSVRGQPSYEQYF.

This clone was seen just once. The V gene is TRBV15, the J gene TRBJ2-1, with D maybe TRBD1 (6 bases). Trimming removed 5 bases at V and 4 bases at J, with 12 bases between. This CDR3 region has 14 residues. Germline V gene data show CDR1 as LNHNV and CDR2 as YYDKDF (reference sequence). The CDR3 bases are TGTGCCACCAGCCGCCTGGACAGATACAATGAGCAGTTCTTC. Residues: CATSRLDRYNEQFF.

This clone was seen a single time. The CDR3 here is CAWSQMIRVWNEQFF. DNA for the CDR3: TGTGCCTGGAGCCAGATGATCAGGGTTTGGAATGAGCAGTTCTTC. The chain couples TRBV30 to TRBJ2-1; D perhaps matches TRBD1 (5 bases). Trimming stripped 3 bases from V and 7 bases from J, with 19 bases between. Germline V gene data show CDR1 as GTSNPN and CDR2 as SVGIG (reference sequence). The CDR3 loop spans 15 amino acids.

This chain uses TRBV30 with TRBJ1-1, with D possibly being TRBD1 (5 bases). Germline values: CDR1 GTSNPN, CDR2 SVGIG (reference sequence). CDR3 length: 13 residues. The V and J ends lost 0 bases and 3 bases respectively, with 8 bases between them. The CDR3 is CAWSVARDTEAFF. The CDR3 bases are TGTGCCTGGAGTGTGGCCAGGGACACTGAAGCTTTCTTT. The full variable domain, completed using reference TRBV30 and TRBJ1-1, is SQTIHQWPATLVQPVGSPLSLECTVEGTSNPNLYWYRQAAGRGLQLLFYSVGIGQISSEVPQNLSASRPQDRQFILSSKKLLLSDSGFYLCAWSVARDTEAFFGQGTRLTVV.

The chain employs TRBV28 and TRBJ1-5; TRBD1 is a possible D gene (5 bases). Trimming removed 5 bases at V and 2 bases at J, with 16 bases between. CDR3 size: 16 residues. Per the germline V gene, CDR1 is MDHEN and CDR2 is SYDVKM. CDR3 bases: TGTGCCAGCAGTCCCCTAGTGGGGCAGGGCAATCAGCCCCAGCATTTT. Encoded protein: CASSPLVGQGNQPQHF.

This chain links TRBV4-3 with TRBJ2-2; TRBD2 matches at 7 bases. The CDR3 totals 17 residues. The V and J ends lost 0 bases and 3 bases, in that order; junction bases with no gene match: 7. Germline V lookup: CDR1 LGHNA, CDR2 YSLEER. In DNA form, the CDR3 reads TGCGCCAGCAGCCAAGACGAGTCGCGGGAGTACACCGGGGAGCTGTTTTTT. It is translated as CASSQDESREYTGELFF.

The chain recombines TRBV29-1 with TRBJ2-5; possible D gene TRBD2, 6 bases. V dropped 3 bases and J dropped 5 bases, with 10 bases sitting between them. CDR1 and CDR2 from the germline V gene are SQVTM and ANQGSEA. This CDR3 is built from 12 residues. The CDR3, as DNA: TGCAGCGTTGACACTAGCTCGGAGACCCAGTACTTC. Translating gives CSVDTSSETQYF.

A single count supports this clone. The J gene is TRBJ1-2, the V gene TRBV30; 7 bases fit TRBD1. The CDR3 has 14 amino acids. CDR1 is GTSNPN, CDR2 SVGIG, per germline (reference sequence). V lost 0 bases and J lost 8; bases outside the gene matches: 9. This chain's CDR3 is CAWSVRQGGLGYTF. The DNA of the CDR3 is TGTGCCTGGAGTGTACGGCAAGGGGGCCTGGGCTACACCTTC.

The V call is TRBV11-2, the J call TRBJ2-7; 10 bases fit TRBD1. Germline CDR1 is SGHAT and CDR2 is FQNNGV. V lost 5 bases to trimming and J lost 7 bases; unmatched junction nucleotides: 17. The CDR3 spans 17 residues. The CDR3 DNA sequence: TGTGCCAGCAGCCCCCGAGAGGGGACAGGGGAGGTTTGGGAGCAGTACTTC. Amino acid sequence: CASSPREGTGEVWEQYF.

The chain employs TRBV2 and TRBJ2-1; the match to TRBD2 covers 12 bases. CDR1 and CDR2 from the germline V gene are SNHLY and FYNNEI. The length of the CDR3 is 20 residues. In DNA form, the CDR3 reads TGTGCTACCATGCACCCCCGGGGACTAGCGGGCCTTAGCTCCTACAATGAGCAGTTCTTC. It codes for CATMHPRGLAGLSSYNEQFF.

The chain couples TRBV7-2 to TRBJ1-1; no firm D call. The germline V gene has CDR1 SGHTA and CDR2 FQGNSA. The CDR3 is made up of 14 amino acids. The V and J ends lost 5 bases and 5 bases respectively, with 15 bases between them. CDR3 protein: CASSPIVLRTEAFF. In DNA, the CDR3 is TGTGCCAGCAGCCCCATAGTGTTAAGAACTGAAGCTTTCTTT.

The V call is TRBV19, the J call TRBJ1-5; D is ambiguous. Germline lookup yields CDR1 LNHDA and CDR2 SQIVND (reference sequence). This CDR3 region has 12 residues. Trimming stripped 4 bases from V and 6 bases from J, with 7 bases between. The CDR3 protein is CASSKPGQPQHF. In nucleotides, the CDR3 is TGTGCCAGTAGTAAACCGGGTCAGCCCCAGCATTTT.

About this clone: The same CDR3 arises from other DNA sequences in this sample as well. The CDR3 nucleotides are TGTGCCAGCAGCTTACCGGTAGGGGAGCTGTTTTTT. It encodes CASSLPVGELFF. The V call is TRBV7-3, the J call TRBJ2-2; D uncertain. Germline CDR1 is SGHTA and CDR2 is FQGTGA. V gave up 2 bases and J gave up 8 bases, with 6 bases separating them. The CDR3 is made up of 12 amino acids.

This chain links TRBV11-3 with TRBJ2-1, with D unclear. Germline V gene sequence: CDR1 SGHNT, CDR2 YENEEA. V lost 0 bases and J 7 bases, leaving 7 bases between the germline ends. The CDR3 covers 13 residues. In DNA form, the CDR3 reads TGTGCCAGCAGCTTAGATCCCATTAATGAGCAGTTCTTC. Encoded protein: CASSLDPINEQFF.

The chain is built from TRBV6-5 and TRBJ2-7; D might be TRBD1 (5 bases). Germline CDR1 is MNHEY and CDR2 is SVGAGI. This CDR3 contains 14 residues. Trimming removed 0 bases at V and 2 bases at J, with 8 bases between. The CDR3 spells CASSYSPGPYEQYF. Here the CDR3 DNA reads TGTGCCAGCAGTTACTCGCCAGGGCCCTACGAGCAGTACTTC.

This rearrangement joins TRBV6-5 to TRBJ2-1; perhaps TRBD2 as D (5 bases). CDR1 is MNHEY, CDR2 SVGAGI, per germline. The CDR3 totals 16 residues. Trimming pared 0 bases from V and 2 bases from J, leaving 11 bases between. CDR3 loop: CASSYSPGSTYNEQFF. The CDR3 DNA is TGTGCCAGCAGTTACTCCCCGGGGAGTACCTACAATGAGCAGTTCTTC.

A single count supports this clone. The rearrangement uses TRBV6-6 and TRBJ2-1, with D uncertain. Germline V gene data show CDR1 as MNHNY and CDR2 as SVGAGI (reference sequence). The V end was cut by 4 bases, the J end by 6 bases, with 7 bases between. This CDR3 is built from 12 residues. The CDR3 sequence is CASSLESNEQFF. CDR3 nucleotide sequence: TGTGCCAGCAGTTTAGAAAGCAATGAGCAGTTCTTC.

A remark on this clone: One end of the junction is discordant with germline, which a read error may explain. The chain employs TRBV2 and TRBJ1-6; no reliable D call. Germline CDR1 and CDR2: SNHLY and FYNNEI. The CDR3 length is 15 residues. CDR3 amino acids: CASATRVSYNSPLHF. In DNA, the CDR3 is TGTGCCAGCGCCACTAGGGTCTCCTATAATTCCCCCCTCCACTTT.

The chain is built from TRBV30 and TRBJ1-2; TRBD1 matches at 7 bases. The CDR3 is made up of 13 amino acids. Per the germline V gene, CDR1 is GTSNPN and CDR2 is SVGIG (reference sequence). V trimming: 5 bases; J trimming: 3 bases; junction bases outside the gene matches: 6. The CDR3: CAWQGEVHYGYTF. DNA for the CDR3: TGTGCCTGGCAGGGGGAGGTTCACTATGGCTACACCTTC. Based on the CDR3 plus reference TRBV30 and TRBJ1-2, the full variable domain is SQTIHQWPATLVQPVGSPLSLECTVEGTSNPNLYWYRQAAGRGLQLLFYSVGIGQISSEVPQNLSASRPQDRQFILSSKKLLLSDSGFYLCAWQGEVHYGYTFGSGTRLTVV.

Concerning this clone: This CDR3 is also generated by other DNA sequences in the sample. The chain uses TRBV5-5 and TRBJ1-1; D call uncertain. Germline values: CDR1 SGHKS, CDR2 YYEKEE (reference sequence). V gave up 1 base and J gave up 0 bases, with 7 bases separating them. CDR3 length: 14 residues. CDR3 residues: CASSLQKMNTEAFF. In nucleotides, the CDR3 is TGTGCCAGCAGCTTGCAGAAAATGAACACTGAAGCTTTCTTT.

The rearrangement links TRBV9 to TRBJ2-2, with 9 bases identical to TRBD2. CDR3 length: 16 amino acids. J gave up 3 bases and V 3 bases, and 6 bases lay outside the gene matches. From germline, CDR1 is SGDLS and CDR2 YYNGEE. The CDR3 protein is CASSDRAGGDTGELFF. The CDR3 region has the DNA TGTGCCAGCAGCGACCGAGCGGGAGGTGACACCGGGGAGCTGTTTTTT. Complete variable domain (other parts from reference TRBV9 and TRBJ2-2): DSGVTQTPKHLITATGQRVTLRCSPRSGDLSVYWYQQSLDQGLQFLIQYYNGEERAKGNILERFSAQQFPDLHSELNLSSLELGDSALYFCASSDRAGGDTGELFFGEGSRLTVL.

J is TRBJ2-5 and V is TRBV5-1, with TRBD1 matching over 12 bases. Germline CDR1 SGHRS, CDR2 YFSETQ. The length of the CDR3 is 18 residues. The V segment lost 4 bases and the J segment 5 bases; nucleotides outside the gene matches: 15. The CDR3 DNA is TGCGCCAGCAGCACCAATCGACCCGGGACAGGGGGCTATGAGACCCAGTACTTC. Translated, it gives CASSTNRPGTGGYETQYF.

J is TRBJ2-1 and V is TRBV5-1; the D gene is possibly TRBD1 (5 bases). V shed 3 bases and J shed 8 bases, with 12 bases lying between them. The CDR3 spans 13 residues. Germline-derived CDR1 and CDR2 are SGHRS and YFSETQ. The CDR3 DNA sequence: TGCGCCAGCAGCTCGAAAGGGGCTTATGAGCAGTTCTTC. Translating it yields CASSSKGAYEQFF.

The CDR3 here is CAWSVPGGNQPQHF. The CDR3 coding sequence is TGTGCCTGGAGTGTACCCGGAGGCAATCAGCCCCAGCATTTT. The chain has TRBV30 and TRBJ1-5; D is unresolved. Germline values: CDR1 GTSNPN, CDR2 SVGIG (reference sequence). The CDR3 contains 14 residues. V lost 0 bases and J 2 bases, leaving 8 bases between the germline ends.

V and J are TRBV7-3 and TRBJ2-5; TRBD2 agrees at 15 bases. V shed 5 bases and J 8 bases; nucleotides not matched to a gene: 6. The CDR3 is 15 amino acids. Germline values: CDR1 SGHTA, CDR2 FQGTGA. CDR3 nucleotide sequence: TGTGCCAGCAGCCCGTCGGGACTAGCGGGAGGAACCCAGTACTTC. It translates to CASSPSGLAGGTQYF. The full variable domain, its missing parts supplied by reference TRBV7-3 and TRBJ2-5, is GAGVSQTPSNKVTEKGKYVELRCDPISGHTALYWYRQSLGQGPEFLIYFQGTGAADDSGLPNDRFFAVRPEGSVSTLKIQRTERGDSAVYLCASSPSGLAGGTQYFGPGTRLLVL.

V is TRBV7-9 and J is TRBJ2-1; TRBD2 matches at 13 bases. The CDR3 runs to 16 residues. Germline CDR1 and CDR2: SEHNR and FQNEAQ (reference sequence). V shed 6 bases, J shed 3 bases, and the junction held 5 bases outside the gene matches. CDR3 protein: CASRPLAGGFYNEQFF. In DNA form, the CDR3 reads TGTGCCAGCAGGCCACTAGCGGGAGGGTTCTACAATGAGCAGTTCTTC.

The rearrangement uses TRBV6-1 and TRBJ2-7, with 10 bases that match TRBD2. CDR1 and CDR2 (germline): MNHNS, SASEGT. V was pared by 2 bases and J by 8 bases, with 6 bases of the junction left unmatched. The CDR3 contains 14 residues. The CDR3 sequence is CASSESSGRFKQYF. CDR3 DNA: TGTGCCAGCAGTGAATCTAGCGGGAGATTCAAGCAGTACTTC.

CDR3 residues: CASSLGWVRSYTF. The CDR3 DNA follows: TGTGCCAGCAGCTTGGGGTGGGTGCGGAGCTACACCTTC. The rearrangement uses TRBV5-6 and TRBJ1-2; the D is unclear. CDR3 length equals 13 residues. The germline CDR1 and CDR2 sequences are SGHDT and YYEEEE. Trimming took 0 bases from V and 9 from J, leaving 12 bases between them.

The gene calls are TRBV18 and TRBJ1-4, with 7 bases that match TRBD1. The CDR3 consists of 14 residues. CDR1 KGHSH and CDR2 LQKENI come from the germline V gene. The V and J ends lost 2 bases and 8 bases, in that order; junction bases with no gene match: 5. CDR3: CASSPEQGGEKLFF. The DNA of the CDR3 is TGTGCCAGCTCACCAGAGCAGGGGGGAGAAAAACTGTTTTTT.